This T cell receptor (beta chain) came from a study of blood T cell repertoires in COVID-19. Study-level background: The samples span acute and convalescent COVID-19 from the United States, Italy and Spain. PBMCs, B-cell-depleted T cells, or T cells were the source of the cDNA or gDNA that made up the material.

CDR1 is LNHNV and CDR2 is YYDKDF in the germline V gene (reference sequence). The CDR3 length is 15 residues. The V end lost 0 bases, the J end lost 3 bases, and 11 bases lay between the germline ends. Generated by immunoSEQ multiplex PCR, the TCRdb table keeps only in-frame clones and is missing some. The sample has about 190,000 clones; roughly 84% are singletons. The sample comprised peripheral blood. The chain joins TRBV15 to TRBJ1-2; maybe TRBD1 (5 bases). This clonotype originated in a woman between 35 and 50 years old who had recovered from COVID-19. CDR3 protein: CATSRDRDSYYGYTF. In nucleotides, the CDR3 is TGTGCCACCAGCAGAGACCGGGACTCCTACTATGGCTACACCTTC.